A single sample is the source of the 16 T cell receptor beta chains below, sequenced in a study of OX40 agonist ivuxolimab in advanced cancers. This table comes from immunoSEQ multiplex PCR, and its TCRdb copy is limited to in-frame clones, with some not included. This sample has about 150,000 clones; 85% to 95% occur once, and the top ten carry about 0.3%. Sequencing used CD4+ or CD8+ T cells sorted from blood, obtained in a trial of the OX40 agonist ivuxolimab. These TCRs come from an adult with an advanced solid tumor such as melanoma, head and neck, liver or kidney cancer.

V gene TRBV4-3 combines with J gene TRBJ2-1; no clear D. CDR1 is LGHNA, CDR2 YSLEER, per germline. The CDR3 extends over 14 amino acids. The V gene lost 1 base and the J gene lost 13 bases, with 17 bases spanning the gap. The CDR3 loop is CASSQGGGGNSQFF. The CDR3 DNA reads as TGCGCCAGCAGCCAAGGCGGTGGCGGTAACTCACAGTTCTTC.

The V call is TRBV6-5, the J call TRBJ2-7; a weak D match, TRBD2 (5 bases). Trimming took 2 bases from V and 3 from J, leaving 8 bases between them. Germline CDR1 reads MNHEY; CDR2 reads SVGAGI. The CDR3 loop spans 13 amino acids. CDR3 region: CASSYERDYEQYF. The CDR3 coding sequence is TGTGCCAGCAGTTACGAACGGGACTACGAGCAGTACTTC.

This clone was picked up one time. The chain carries TRBV28 and TRBJ2-7, with D possibly TRBD1 on 6 matching bases. Trimming took off 7 bases at V and 6 bases at J, with 16 bases between the two ends. Germline lookup yields CDR1 MDHEN and CDR2 SYDVKM. CDR3 length: 13 residues. CDR3 amino acids: CASTLSQGLEQYF. The CDR3 nucleotides read TGTGCCAGCACTTTGTCCCAGGGGCTCGAGCAGTACTTC.

The chain links TRBV18 to TRBJ1-2; 7 nucleotides line up with TRBD1. The CDR3 runs to 13 residues. Germline V gene data show CDR1 as KGHSH and CDR2 as LQKENI. The V and J ends lost 3 bases and 8 bases, in that order; junction bases with no gene match: 6. This CDR3 reads CASSPFRGSGYTF. In nucleotides, the CDR3 is TGTGCCAGCTCACCCTTCAGGGGGAGCGGCTACACCTTC.

This clone is a singleton in its sample. The chain couples TRBV2 to TRBJ1-3; D is uncertain. The V gene lost 9 bases and the J gene lost 7 bases, with 16 bases spanning the gap. The CDR3 covers 13 residues. The V gene's germline CDR1 is SNHLY and CDR2 FYNNEI. The CDR3 DNA is TGTGCCAGGTCCGGAAGCTCTAGGAACACCATATATTTT. Its translation: CARSGSSRNTIYF.

The chain carries TRBV4-3 and TRBJ1-2, with D perhaps TRBD1 (6 bases). Trimming pared 1 base from V and 5 bases from J, leaving 17 bases between. Germline loops: CDR1 LGHNA, CDR2 YSLEER. CDR3 length equals 16 residues. The CDR3 bases are TGCGCCAGCAGCCAAGTGGGACCACAGGGAGAATATGGCTACACCTTC. This encodes CASSQVGPQGEYGYTF.

The chain joins TRBV5-4 to TRBJ1-2; D call uncertain. V lost 4 bases and J lost 2, with 15 bases in between. Germline V gives CDR1 SGHNT, CDR2 YYREEE (reference sequence). The CDR3 is 15 amino acids. The CDR3 spells CASSPFATENYGYTF. Written as DNA, the CDR3 is TGTGCCAGCAGCCCGTTCGCTACAGAAAACTATGGCTACACCTTC. The whole variable domain, filled in from reference TRBV5-4 and TRBJ1-2, reads ETGVTQSPTHLIKTRGQQVTLRCSSQSGHNTVSWYQQALGQGPQFIFQYYREEENGRGNFPPRFSGLQFPNYSSELNVNALELDDSALYLCASSPFATENYGYTFGSGTRLTVV.

This chain links TRBV7-9 with TRBJ2-1; D not certain. Germline loops: CDR1 SEHNR, CDR2 FQNEAQ (reference sequence). The CDR3 consists of 12 residues. Trimming took off 6 bases at V and 7 bases at J, with 10 bases between the two ends. The DNA for the CDR3 is TGTGCCAGCAGTAGGGCCGGGAATGAGCAGTTCTTC. It codes for CASSRAGNEQFF.

The table lists this clone with a count of one. The V and J genes are TRBV20-1 and TRBJ1-2; no reliable D call. Germline values: CDR1 DFQATT, CDR2 SNEGSKA (reference sequence). The CDR3 runs to 10 residues. V was pared by 3 bases and J by 7 bases, with 6 bases between. The CDR3 region is CSASIGGYTF. In DNA form, the CDR3 reads TGCAGTGCTAGTATCGGTGGCTACACCTTC.

The chain is built from TRBV5-1 and TRBJ2-3; TRBD2 matches 13 bases. The CDR3 has 16 amino acids. Germline trimming cut 0 bases from V and 11 bases from J; bases unmatched to any gene: 9. Germline CDR1 reads SGHRS; CDR2 reads YFSETQ. CDR3 coding DNA: TGCGCCAGCAGCTTGGTCGGGACTAGCGGGGTAGTGAGGCAGTATTTT. Translation: CASSLVGTSGVVRQYF.

This chain links TRBV2 with TRBJ2-1; D unclear. The CDR3 covers 12 residues. Germline V CDR1 and CDR2: SNHLY, FYNNEI. Deletions cut 7 bases from V and 4 bases from J, with 8 bases between. CDR3 bases: TGTGCCAGCACAGCTAGTTACAATGAGCAGTTCTTC. The encoded protein is CASTASYNEQFF.

The chain has TRBV7-9 and TRBJ1-4; D uncertain. In germline, CDR1 is SEHNR, CDR2 FQNEAQ (reference sequence). Trimming cost V 0 bases and J 12 bases, with 17 bases left between them. The CDR3 is made up of 15 amino acids. CDR3 amino acids: CASSLALGYVGELFF. CDR3 coding DNA: TGTGCCAGCAGCTTAGCGCTAGGGTACGTCGGGGAACTGTTTTTT.

V usage is TRBV5-1 and J usage is TRBJ2-2; perhaps D is TRBD1 or TRBD2 (5 bases each). The CDR3 is made up of 14 amino acids. Trimming removed 4 bases at V and 7 bases at J, with 14 bases between. The germline CDR1 and CDR2 sequences are SGHRS and YFSETQ. CDR3 nucleotide sequence: TGCGCCAGCAGCGTTCAGGGAGTTGGCGGGGAGCTGTTTTTT. Its protein product is CASSVQGVGGELFF.

The CDR3 DNA follows: TGCGCCAGCAGCTTGGGCCTAGCGGGAGCCCAAGAGACCCAGTACTTC. It specifies CASSLGLAGAQETQYF. The chain uses TRBV5-1 and TRBJ2-5, with 10 positions matching TRBD2. Germline V gene data show CDR1 as SGHRS and CDR2 as YFSETQ. The length of the CDR3 is 16 residues. The V segment lost 0 bases and the J segment 1 base; nucleotides outside the gene matches: 3.

A single count supports this clone. This sequence joins TRBV11-3 and TRBJ2-1; D is possibly TRBD1 or TRBD2 (7 bases each). Germline CDR1 is SGHNT and CDR2 is YENEEA. Trimming cost V 5 bases and J 4 bases, with 15 bases left between them. This CDR3 is 15 amino acids long. For the CDR3, the DNA is TGTGCCAGCAGCGCCCAGGGGGGGGGTTACAATGAGCAGTTCTTC. Amino acids: CASSAQGGGYNEQFF.

This clone was observed once. V usage is TRBV6-1 and J usage is TRBJ1-5, with D possibly matching TRBD1 (6 bases). The CDR3 is 15 residues long. From germline, CDR1 is MNHNS and CDR2 SASEGT. The V end lost 2 bases, the J end lost 3 bases, and 11 bases lay between the germline ends. The CDR3 spells CASSESGGNNQPQHF. The CDR3 DNA reads TGTGCCAGCAGTGAATCCGGGGGCAACAATCAGCCCCAGCATTTT.